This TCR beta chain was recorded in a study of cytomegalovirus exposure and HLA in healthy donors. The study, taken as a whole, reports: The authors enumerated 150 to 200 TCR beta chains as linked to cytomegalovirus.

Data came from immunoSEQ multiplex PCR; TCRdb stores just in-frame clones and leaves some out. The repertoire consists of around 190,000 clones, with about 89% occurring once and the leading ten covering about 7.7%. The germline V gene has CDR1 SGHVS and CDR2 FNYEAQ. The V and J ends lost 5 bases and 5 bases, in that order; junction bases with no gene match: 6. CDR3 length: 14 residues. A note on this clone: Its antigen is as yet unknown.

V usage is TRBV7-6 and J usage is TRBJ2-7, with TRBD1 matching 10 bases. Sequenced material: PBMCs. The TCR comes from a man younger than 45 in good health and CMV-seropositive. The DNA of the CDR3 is TGTGCCAGCAGCCCGGGGACAGGGGTGAACGAGCAGTACTTC. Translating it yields CASSPGTGVNEQYF. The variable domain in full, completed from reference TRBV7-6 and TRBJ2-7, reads GAGVSQSPRYKVTKRGQDVALRCDPISGHVSLYWYRQALGQGPEFLTYFNYEAQQDKSGLPNDRFSAERPEGSISTLTIQRTEQRDSAMYRCASSPGTGVNEQYFGPGTRLTVT.